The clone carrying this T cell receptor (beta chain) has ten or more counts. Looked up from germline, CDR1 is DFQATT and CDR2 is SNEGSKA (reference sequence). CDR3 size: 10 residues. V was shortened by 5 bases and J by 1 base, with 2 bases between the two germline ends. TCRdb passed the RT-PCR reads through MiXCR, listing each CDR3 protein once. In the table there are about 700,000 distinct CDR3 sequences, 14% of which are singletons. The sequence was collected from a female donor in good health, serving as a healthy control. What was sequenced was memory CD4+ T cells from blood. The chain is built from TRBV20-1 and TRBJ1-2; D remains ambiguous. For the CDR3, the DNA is TGCAGTGCTGTTAACTATGGCTACACCTTC. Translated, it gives CSAVNYGYTF.